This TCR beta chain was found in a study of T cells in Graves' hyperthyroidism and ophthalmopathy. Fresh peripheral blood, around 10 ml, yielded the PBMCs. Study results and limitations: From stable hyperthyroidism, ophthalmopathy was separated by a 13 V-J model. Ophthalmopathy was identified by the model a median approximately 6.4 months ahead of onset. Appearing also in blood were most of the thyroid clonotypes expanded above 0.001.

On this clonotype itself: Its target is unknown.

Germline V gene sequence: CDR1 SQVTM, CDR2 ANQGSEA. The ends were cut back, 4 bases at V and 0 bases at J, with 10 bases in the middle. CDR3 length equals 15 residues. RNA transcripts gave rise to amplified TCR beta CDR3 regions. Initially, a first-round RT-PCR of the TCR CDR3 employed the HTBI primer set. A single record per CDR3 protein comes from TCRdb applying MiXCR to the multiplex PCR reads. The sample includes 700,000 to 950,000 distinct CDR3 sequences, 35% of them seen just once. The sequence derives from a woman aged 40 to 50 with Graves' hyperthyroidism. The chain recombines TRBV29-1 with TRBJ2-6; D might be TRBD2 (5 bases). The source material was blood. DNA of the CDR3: TGCAGCGTTGTAGAGGGCCCCTCTGGGGCCAACGTCCTGACTTTC. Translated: CSVVEGPSGANVLTF.